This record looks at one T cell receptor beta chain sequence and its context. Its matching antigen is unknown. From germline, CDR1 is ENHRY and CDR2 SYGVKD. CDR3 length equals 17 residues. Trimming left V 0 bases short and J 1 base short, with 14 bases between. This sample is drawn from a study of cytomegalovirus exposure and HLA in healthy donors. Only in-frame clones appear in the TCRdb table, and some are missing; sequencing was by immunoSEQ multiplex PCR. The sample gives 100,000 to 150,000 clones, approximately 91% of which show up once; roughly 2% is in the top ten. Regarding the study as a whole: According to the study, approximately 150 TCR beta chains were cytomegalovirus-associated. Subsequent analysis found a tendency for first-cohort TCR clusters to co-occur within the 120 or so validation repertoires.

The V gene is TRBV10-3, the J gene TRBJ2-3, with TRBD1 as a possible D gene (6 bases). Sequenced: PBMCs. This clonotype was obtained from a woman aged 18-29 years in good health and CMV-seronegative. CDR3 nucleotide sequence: TGTGCCATCAGTGAGTCAATAGGGGGAGCGGGCACAGATACGCAGTATTTT. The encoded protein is CAISESIGGAGTDTQYF.